A single sample gave rise to the 4 T cell receptor beta chains below, sequenced in a study of blood T cells in healthy people across ages. Primers used in a second PCR of roughly 6 to 11 cycles were a sample-barcoded 5' primer and a J-beta primer mix. Each CDR3 protein is one row after TCRdb ran MiXCR on the 5' RACE reads. The sample includes around 1.5 million distinct CDR3 sequences, around 59% of them seen just once. The sequenced sample was blood. Every receptor here comes from a man younger than 35 in good health.

This chain links TRBV2 with TRBJ1-2; D uncertain. This CDR3 comprises 14 residues. In germline, CDR1 is SNHLY, CDR2 FYNNEI. The V gene lost 0 bases and the J gene lost 4 bases, with 9 bases spanning the gap. In DNA, the CDR3 is TGTGCCAGCAGTGAAGCGACAACGATCTATGGCTACACCTTC. Translation gives CASSEATTIYGYTF. The full variable domain, completed using reference TRBV2 and TRBJ1-2, is EPEVTQTPSHQVTQMGQEVILRCVPISNHLYFYWYRQILGQKVEFLVSFYNNEISEKSEIFDDQFSVERPDGSNFTLKIRSTKLEDSAMYFCASSEATTIYGYTFGSGTRLTVV.

The V and J genes are TRBV4-1 and TRBJ2-7; TRBD2 matches at 12 bases. Germline loops: CDR1 MGHRA, CDR2 YSYEKL. There are 16 residues in the CDR3. Trimming removed 2 bases from V and 6 bases from J; junction bases left unmatched: 8. CDR3 sequence (DNA): TGCGCCAGCAGCCAAATACTAGCGGGAGGATGGGCCGAGCAGTACTTC. Translation gives CASSQILAGGWAEQYF.

This chain links TRBV20-1 with TRBJ1-5, with unresolved D. The V and J ends lost 6 bases and 4 bases respectively, with 10 bases between them. Germline CDR1 reads DFQATT; CDR2 reads SNEGSKA (reference sequence). CDR3 length: 12 residues. This CDR3 reads CSASSLNQPQHF. As DNA, the CDR3 is TGCAGTGCATCATCATTGAATCAGCCCCAGCATTTT.

The rearrangement joins TRBV4-2 to TRBJ2-7, with D uncertain. Germline assignment: CDR1 LGHNA and CDR2 YNFKEQ. The CDR3 has 12 amino acids. In DNA form, the CDR3 reads TGTGCAAGCCAGAGCCCCTCCTACGAGCAGTACTTC. As protein: CASQSPSYEQYF.